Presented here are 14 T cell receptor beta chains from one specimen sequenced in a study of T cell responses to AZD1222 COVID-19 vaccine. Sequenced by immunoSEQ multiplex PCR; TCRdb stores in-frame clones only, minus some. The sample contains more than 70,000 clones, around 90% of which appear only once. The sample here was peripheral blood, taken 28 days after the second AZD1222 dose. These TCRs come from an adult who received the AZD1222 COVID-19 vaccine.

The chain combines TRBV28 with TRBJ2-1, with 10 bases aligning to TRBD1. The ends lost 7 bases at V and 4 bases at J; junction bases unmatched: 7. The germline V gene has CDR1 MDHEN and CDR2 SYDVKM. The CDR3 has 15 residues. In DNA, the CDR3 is TGTGCCAGCATAGCCGACAGGGGGCCTTACAATGAGCAGTTCTTC. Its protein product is CASIADRGPYNEQFF.

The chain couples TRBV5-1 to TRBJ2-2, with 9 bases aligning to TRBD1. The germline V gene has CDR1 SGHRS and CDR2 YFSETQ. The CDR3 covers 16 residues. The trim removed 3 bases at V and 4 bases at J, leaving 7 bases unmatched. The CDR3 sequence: CASSSWGQGGTGELFF. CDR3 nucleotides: TGCGCCAGCAGCTCATGGGGACAGGGCGGCACCGGGGAGCTGTTTTTT.

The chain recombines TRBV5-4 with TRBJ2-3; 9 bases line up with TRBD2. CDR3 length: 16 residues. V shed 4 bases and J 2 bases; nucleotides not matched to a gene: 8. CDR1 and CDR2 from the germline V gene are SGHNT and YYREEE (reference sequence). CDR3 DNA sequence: TGTGCCAGCAGCAAAGGGGGACTAGCTAACACAGATACGCAGTATTTT. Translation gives CASSKGGLANTDTQYF. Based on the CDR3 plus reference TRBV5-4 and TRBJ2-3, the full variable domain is ETGVTQSPTHLIKTRGQQVTLRCSSQSGHNTVSWYQQALGQGPQFIFQYYREEENGRGNFPPRFSGLQFPNYSSELNVNALELDDSALYLCASSKGGLANTDTQYFGPGTRLTVL.

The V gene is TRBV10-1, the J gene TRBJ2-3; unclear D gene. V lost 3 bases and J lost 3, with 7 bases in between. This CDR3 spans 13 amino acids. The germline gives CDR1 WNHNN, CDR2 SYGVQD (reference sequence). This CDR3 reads CASSDRRTDTQYF. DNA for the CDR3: TGCGCCAGCAGTGATCGGCGGACAGATACGCAGTATTTT.

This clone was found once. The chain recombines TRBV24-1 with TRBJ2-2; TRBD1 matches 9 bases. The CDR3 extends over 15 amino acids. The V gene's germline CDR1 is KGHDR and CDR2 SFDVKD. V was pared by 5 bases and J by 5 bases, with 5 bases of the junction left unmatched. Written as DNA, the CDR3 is TGTGCCACCAGTGGACAGGGGGACTGGACCGGGGAGCTGTTTTTT. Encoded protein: CATSGQGDWTGELFF.

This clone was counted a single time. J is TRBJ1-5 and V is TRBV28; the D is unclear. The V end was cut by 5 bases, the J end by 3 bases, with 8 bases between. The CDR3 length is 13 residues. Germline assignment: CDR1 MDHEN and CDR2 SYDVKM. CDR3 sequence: CASSHKNNQPQHF. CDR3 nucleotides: TGTGCCAGCAGTCACAAGAACAATCAGCCCCAGCATTTT.

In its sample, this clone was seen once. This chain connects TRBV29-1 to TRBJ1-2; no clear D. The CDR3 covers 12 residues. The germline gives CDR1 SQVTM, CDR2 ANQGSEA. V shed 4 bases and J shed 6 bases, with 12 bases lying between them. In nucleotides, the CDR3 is TGCAGCGTTGTGATAGGGAGGGATGGCTACACCTTC. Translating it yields CSVVIGRDGYTF.

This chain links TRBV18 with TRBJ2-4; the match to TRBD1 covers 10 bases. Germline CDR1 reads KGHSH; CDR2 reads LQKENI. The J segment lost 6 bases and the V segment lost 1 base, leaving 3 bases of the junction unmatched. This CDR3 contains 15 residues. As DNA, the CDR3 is TGTGCCAGCTCACCACAAGGACAGGGGGGAAACATTCAGTACTTC. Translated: CASSPQGQGGNIQYF.

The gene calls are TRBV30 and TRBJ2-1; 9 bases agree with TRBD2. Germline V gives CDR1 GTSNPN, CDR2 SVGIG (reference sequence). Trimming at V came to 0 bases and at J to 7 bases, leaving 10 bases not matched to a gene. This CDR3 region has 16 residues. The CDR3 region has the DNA TGTGCCTGGAGTGTGATCTTTGGCGGGAGGGCGAATGAGCAGTTCTTC. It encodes CAWSVIFGGRANEQFF.

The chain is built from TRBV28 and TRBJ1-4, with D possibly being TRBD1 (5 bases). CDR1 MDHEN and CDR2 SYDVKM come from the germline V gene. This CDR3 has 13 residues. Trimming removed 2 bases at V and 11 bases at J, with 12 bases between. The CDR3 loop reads CASSLIGTYKLFF. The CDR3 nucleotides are TGTGCCAGCAGTTTAATCGGGACCTACAAACTGTTTTTT.

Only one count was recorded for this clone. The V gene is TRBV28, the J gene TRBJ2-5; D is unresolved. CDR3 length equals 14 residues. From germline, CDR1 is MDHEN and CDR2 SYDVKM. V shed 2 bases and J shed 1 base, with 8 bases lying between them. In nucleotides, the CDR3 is TGTGCCAGCAGTTTAATAAGGGCCCAAGAGACCCAGTACTTC. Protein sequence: CASSLIRAQETQYF.

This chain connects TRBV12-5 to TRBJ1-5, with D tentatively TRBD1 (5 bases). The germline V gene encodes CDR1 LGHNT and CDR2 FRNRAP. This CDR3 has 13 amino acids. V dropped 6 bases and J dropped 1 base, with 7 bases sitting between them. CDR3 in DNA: TGTGCTAGTGGCCGGGACAGCAATCAGCCCCAGCATTTT. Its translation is CASGRDSNQPQHF.

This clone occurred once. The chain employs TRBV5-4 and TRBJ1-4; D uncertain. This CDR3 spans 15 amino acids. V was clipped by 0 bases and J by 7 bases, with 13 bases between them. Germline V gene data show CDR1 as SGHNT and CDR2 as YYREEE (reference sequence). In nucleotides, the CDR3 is TGTGCCAGCAGCTTGGAGAACCTGCCCCGTGAAAAACTGTTTTTT. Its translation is CASSLENLPREKLFF.

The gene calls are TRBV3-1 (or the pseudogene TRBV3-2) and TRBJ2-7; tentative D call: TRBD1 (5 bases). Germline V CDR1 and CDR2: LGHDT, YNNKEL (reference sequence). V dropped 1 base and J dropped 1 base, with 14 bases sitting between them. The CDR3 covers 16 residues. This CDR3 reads CASSQVDTYLSYEQYF. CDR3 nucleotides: TGTGCCAGCAGCCAAGTGGACACGTACTTATCCTACGAGCAGTACTTC.